The 27 T cell receptor beta chains in this list originate from one sample, sequenced in a study of cytomegalovirus exposure and HLA in healthy donors. Vbeta (60) and Jbeta (13) primers were used in the PCR. Profiled with immunoSEQ multiplex PCR; TCRdb holds only in-frame clones, not every one. The data contain 150,000 to 200,000 clones, around 82% of them singletons. Source material: PBMCs. Receptors were obtained from a man aged 35 to 55 in good health and CMV-seronegative.

This rearrangement joins TRBV29-1 to TRBJ2-4, with D possibly matching TRBD1 (5 bases). Germline CDR1 reads SQVTM; CDR2 reads ANQGSEA. V was trimmed by 7 bases and J by 9 bases, leaving 19 bases between them. The CDR3 is made up of 13 amino acids. The CDR3 nucleotides are TGCAGCGCTTCGACGGAAAGGGGAACCATTCAGTACTTC. Its protein is CSASTERGTIQYF.

The rearrangement links TRBV19 to TRBJ2-1, with 14 bases matching TRBD2. Trimming at V came to 9 bases and at J to 3 bases, leaving 10 bases not matched to a gene. The CDR3 sequence is 17 residues long. Germline V CDR1 and CDR2: LNHDA, SQIVND (reference sequence). CDR3 region: CASQGTSGRQIYNEQFF. The CDR3 region has the DNA TGTGCCAGCCAAGGGACTAGCGGGAGACAAATCTACAATGAGCAGTTCTTC.

This clone was seen more than once but under ten times. CDR3 in amino acids: CASSPPDSSTYEQYF. CDR3 sequence (DNA): TGTGCCAGCAGTCCCCCGGACAGTTCTACCTACGAGCAGTACTTC. V usage is TRBV27 and J usage is TRBJ2-7; a weak D match, TRBD1 (6 bases). The length of the CDR3 is 15 residues. Trimming took 5 bases from V and 2 from J, leaving 16 bases between them. CDR1 and CDR2 from the germline V gene are MNHEY and SMNVEV (reference sequence).

CDR3 DNA: TGCGCCAGCAGCCAAGCAGGGGATAACACCGGGGAGCTGTTTTTT. It yields the protein CASSQAGDNTGELFF. The V gene is TRBV4-3, the J gene TRBJ2-2, with D maybe TRBD1 (6 bases). The CDR3 has 15 residues. CDR1 and CDR2 from the germline V gene are LGHNA and YSLEER. Trimming pared 1 base from V and 2 bases from J, leaving 8 bases between.

The chain recombines TRBV4-3 with TRBJ2-1; 7 bases fit TRBD2. With 4 bases clipped from V and 2 bases from J, the junction kept 2 bases outside the gene matches. The CDR3 has 14 residues. Germline values: CDR1 LGHNA, CDR2 YSLEER. This CDR3 is CASSPGGAYNEQFF. The CDR3 nucleotides read TGCGCCAGCAGCCCGGGGGGTGCCTACAATGAGCAGTTCTTC.

CDR3 nucleotides: TGTGCCACCAGCAGGGACTTTTTAAGCTCCTACGAGCAGTACTTC. It is translated as CATSRDFLSSYEQYF. The genes are TRBV15 and TRBJ2-7, with a tentative D call TRBD2 (5 bases). This CDR3 region has 15 residues. In germline, CDR1 is LNHNV, CDR2 YYDKDF (reference sequence). Deletions cut 3 bases from V and 0 bases from J, with 12 bases between.

This chain links TRBV30 with TRBJ2-3, with D possibly being TRBD2 (6 bases). The CDR3 is 14 residues long. Germline V gene sequence: CDR1 GTSNPN, CDR2 SVGIG (reference sequence). Deletions cut 2 bases from V and 1 base from J, with 10 bases between. The CDR3 DNA sequence: TGTGCCTGGAGTAGGGGAGGCGGCACAGATACGCAGTATTTT. Its protein is CAWSRGGGTDTQYF.

This chain links TRBV18 with TRBJ2-7, with unresolved D. Germline V lookup: CDR1 KGHSH, CDR2 LQKENI. V lost 0 bases and J 2 bases, leaving 8 bases between the germline ends. There are 14 residues in the CDR3. The CDR3 region is CASSPPARAYEQYF. The CDR3 DNA follows: TGTGCCAGCTCACCACCGGCACGGGCCTACGAGCAGTACTTC.

This clone was counted between two and nine times. This rearrangement joins TRBV7-9 to TRBJ1-3, with D unclear. V lost 1 base and J 1 base, leaving 14 bases between the germline ends. In germline, CDR1 is SEHNR, CDR2 FQNEAQ (reference sequence). This CDR3 comprises 17 residues. The CDR3 here is CASSLGPLLSSGNTIYF. Written as DNA, the CDR3 is TGTGCCAGCAGCTTAGGTCCTCTCCTCTCGTCTGGAAACACCATATATTTT.

This rearrangement joins TRBV6-5 to TRBJ1-2; D is possibly TRBD1 (6 bases). Trimming took 4 bases from V and 2 from J, leaving 17 bases between them. The CDR3 extends over 16 amino acids. Germline-derived CDR1 and CDR2 are MNHEY and SVGAGI. The CDR3 here is CASSSDDRSGNYGYTF. In DNA form, the CDR3 reads TGTGCCAGCAGTTCAGACGACAGGTCCGGGAACTATGGCTACACCTTC.

This clone was observed a few times. V is TRBV19 and J is TRBJ2-2; TRBD1 matches 11 bases. Germline-derived CDR1 and CDR2 are LNHDA and SQIVND (reference sequence). Trimming took 5 bases from V and 4 from J; bases not matched to a gene: 6. The CDR3 length is 16 residues. CDR3 DNA sequence: TGTGCCAGTAGTGCTCCCGGGACAGGGGGCACCGGGGAGCTGTTTTTT. This sequence encodes CASSAPGTGGTGELFF.

The chain combines TRBV4-3 with TRBJ2-4; D is uncertain. Trimming took 4 bases from V and 8 from J, leaving 21 bases between them. CDR1 and CDR2 from the germline V gene are LGHNA and YSLEER. The CDR3 covers 16 residues. CDR3 residues: CASSPSAEPWMDIQYF. CDR3 coding DNA: TGCGCCAGCAGCCCCAGCGCAGAACCCTGGATGGACATTCAGTACTTC.

J is TRBJ1-2 and V is TRBV27; 9 bases align to TRBD1. V was pared by 3 bases and J by 4 bases, with 6 bases of the junction left unmatched. In germline, CDR1 is MNHEY, CDR2 SMNVEV (reference sequence). CDR3 length: 15 amino acids. The CDR3 bases are TGTGCCAGCAGTTTGACAGGGGGGAACATCTATGGCTACACCTTC. Its protein is CASSLTGGNIYGYTF.

The chain joins TRBV19 to TRBJ2-7; 7 bases agree with TRBD1. This CDR3 contains 15 residues. Germline V gene sequence: CDR1 LNHDA, CDR2 SQIVND (reference sequence). J was trimmed by 4 bases and V by 5 bases; bases with no gene match: 11. The CDR3 nucleotides read TGTGCCAGTAGTCCCCAGACAGGGAATCAATACGAGCAGTACTTC. Residues: CASSPQTGNQYEQYF.

This chain uses TRBV19 with TRBJ1-4; D not certain. The V end was cut by 5 bases, the J end by 2 bases, with 15 bases between. CDR1 is LNHDA, CDR2 SQIVND, per germline (reference sequence). The CDR3 is 16 residues long. The CDR3 sequence is CASSPPRRATNEKLFF. CDR3 DNA sequence: TGTGCCAGTAGTCCCCCAAGGAGGGCCACTAATGAAAAACTGTTTTTT.

V usage is TRBV5-6 and J usage is TRBJ2-2; D may be TRBD1 (8 bases). The germline CDR1 and CDR2 sequences are SGHDT and YYEEEE. The V gene lost 1 base and the J gene lost 4 bases, with 11 bases spanning the gap. This CDR3 has 15 amino acids. In DNA, the CDR3 is TGTGCCAGCAGCTTGACAGGGGGGGTCACCGGGGAGCTGTTTTTT. Translation: CASSLTGGVTGELFF.

In its sample, this clone was seen once. The gene calls are TRBV18 and TRBJ2-7; 11 bases match TRBD2. The V segment lost 2 bases and the J segment 0 bases; nucleotides outside the gene matches: 0. CDR3 length: 15 residues. Germline V CDR1 and CDR2: KGHSH, LQKENI. CDR3 region: CASSPTSGSSYEQYF. Here the CDR3 DNA reads TGTGCCAGCTCACCAACTAGCGGGAGCTCCTACGAGCAGTACTTC.

The CDR3 nucleotides are TGTGCCAGTAAGAAATCAGGGGCGGGCTATGGCTACACCTTC. Amino acids: CASKKSGAGYGYTF. This chain links TRBV19 with TRBJ1-2; possible D gene TRBD1, 6 bases. Germline V lookup: CDR1 LNHDA, CDR2 SQIVND (reference sequence). This CDR3 spans 14 amino acids. V was pared by 7 bases and J by 4 bases, with 16 bases between.

The chain employs TRBV5-8 and TRBJ2-1; 7 nucleotides agree with TRBD1. This CDR3 is built from 15 residues. Germline CDR1 SGHTS, CDR2 YDEGEE. The V segment lost 4 bases and the J segment 10 bases; nucleotides outside the gene matches: 14. CDR3 sequence (DNA): TGTGCCAGCAGCCTCGGGACAGCCAACCCAGAAGAGCAGTTCTTC. Protein: CASSLGTANPEEQFF.

The rearrangement uses TRBV7-9 and TRBJ2-1, with 11 bases matching TRBD2. Germline V gives CDR1 SEHNR, CDR2 FQNEAQ (reference sequence). Losses at the gene ends were 4 bases for V and 2 bases for J; bases not matched to a gene: 4. This CDR3 contains 16 residues. The chain's CDR3 is CASSSGTSGTYNEQFF. CDR3 DNA sequence: TGTGCCAGCAGCTCCGGGACTAGCGGAACCTACAATGAGCAGTTCTTC.

J is TRBJ1-4 and V is TRBV10-3; D is undetermined. The V end was cut by 0 bases, the J end by 4 bases, with 12 bases between. Germline V gene lookup returns CDR1 ENHRY and CDR2 SYGVKD. The CDR3 has 16 amino acids. The chain's CDR3 is CAISESSAGSNEKLFF. For the CDR3, the DNA is TGTGCCATCAGTGAGTCGTCGGCTGGGAGTAATGAAAAACTGTTTTTT.

This chain links TRBV7-9 with TRBJ2-3; 7 bases are a match to TRBD2. Germline V gene lookup returns CDR1 SEHNR and CDR2 FQNEAQ (reference sequence). The CDR3 runs to 17 residues. The trim removed 4 bases at V and 6 bases at J, leaving 16 bases unmatched. The CDR3 DNA reads as TGTGCCAGCAGCTCCCCCCGGCTGGGGGGGTCCATGGATACGCAGTATTTT. It encodes CASSSPRLGGSMDTQYF. The full variable domain, its missing parts supplied by reference TRBV7-9 and TRBJ2-3, is DTGVSQNPRHKITKRGQNVTFRCDPISEHNRLYWYRQTLGQGPEFLTYFQNEAQLEKSRLLSDRFSAERPKGSFSTLEIQRTEQGDSAMYLCASSSPRLGGSMDTQYFGPGTRLTVL.

The table lists this clone with a few counts. The chain is built from TRBV30 and TRBJ2-2, with TRBD1 as a possible D gene (6 bases). Trimming stripped 3 bases from V and 5 bases from J, with 13 bases between. Germline-derived CDR1 and CDR2 are GTSNPN and SVGIG (reference sequence). The CDR3 consists of 14 residues. The CDR3 spells CAWSKGEITGELFF. In nucleotides, the CDR3 is TGTGCCTGGAGCAAGGGGGAGATTACCGGGGAGCTGTTTTTT.

J is TRBJ2-7 and V is TRBV11-3; the match to TRBD2 covers 10 bases. The V gene's germline CDR1 is SGHNT and CDR2 YENEEA. The CDR3 is made up of 14 amino acids. Trimming removed 8 bases from V and 3 bases from J; junction bases left unmatched: 7. This chain's CDR3 is CASSPLAGLYEQYF. The CDR3 DNA follows: TGTGCCAGCTCGCCACTAGCGGGACTCTACGAGCAGTACTTC.

This clone has more than one count but fewer than ten. The chain carries TRBV5-1 and TRBJ1-3; maybe TRBD1 (5 bases). Germline lookup yields CDR1 SGHRS and CDR2 YFSETQ. The CDR3 length is 14 residues. V was shortened by 4 bases and J by 0 bases, with 8 bases between the two germline ends. The CDR3 coding sequence is TGCGCCAGCAGCCCAGGGAACTCTGGAAACACCATATATTTT. This encodes CASSPGNSGNTIYF.

The chain couples TRBV7-9 to TRBJ2-5, with D perhaps matching TRBD1 (5 bases). Trimming removed 5 bases from V and 5 bases from J, with 15 bases in between. Germline assignment: CDR1 SEHNR and CDR2 FQNEAQ (reference sequence). This CDR3 region has 14 residues. In DNA, the CDR3 is TGTGCCAGCAGCCCCCAGGGTGTGGTGGAGACCCAGTACTTC. Its translation: CASSPQGVVETQYF.

The chain uses TRBV6-6 and TRBJ1-2; no reliable D call. The CDR3 contains 14 residues. Germline CDR1 reads MNHNY; CDR2 reads SVGAGI (reference sequence). The V end lost 2 bases, the J end lost 4 bases, and 11 bases lay between the germline ends. This chain's CDR3 is CASSYEGEAYGYTF. CDR3 bases: TGTGCCAGCAGTTACGAGGGAGAGGCCTATGGCTACACCTTC.